This passage covers 31 T cell receptor beta chains from one sample sequenced in a study of graft-versus-host responses after intestinal transplantation. No antigen has been identified for these receptors. This table comes from immunoSEQ multiplex PCR, and its TCRdb copy is limited to in-frame clones, with some not included. The sample includes more than 70,000 clones, about nine tenths of them seen just once. The starting material was unstimulated CD4+ T cells sorted from spleen or lymph node cells, obtained before intestinal transplant. The receptors here all came from a human donor who received an intestinal transplant.

The J gene is TRBJ1-2, the V gene TRBV5-8, with 8 positions matching TRBD1. Losses at the gene ends were 4 bases for V and 7 bases for J; bases not matched to a gene: 6. Germline loops: CDR1 SGHTS, CDR2 YDEGEE. The length of the CDR3 is 13 residues. The CDR3 DNA sequence: TGTGCCAGCAGCCGAGACAGGGGAGGTGGCTACACCTTC. Protein product: CASSRDRGGGYTF.

This clone has a single count. This chain uses TRBV7-9 with TRBJ2-6, with D possibly being TRBD2 (7 bases). Trimming pared 5 bases from V and 0 bases from J, leaving 11 bases between. Germline-derived CDR1 and CDR2 are SEHNR and FQNEAQ (reference sequence). The CDR3 runs to 16 residues. CDR3: CASSGGAASGANVLTF. In nucleotides, the CDR3 is TGTGCCAGCAGCGGGGGGGCAGCCTCTGGGGCCAACGTCCTGACTTTC.

V and J are TRBV13 and TRBJ1-1, with 8 bases lining up with TRBD1. This CDR3 contains 14 residues. Trimming at V came to 3 bases and at J to 5 bases, leaving 5 bases not matched to a gene. Germline CDR1 reads PRHDT; CDR2 reads FYEKMQ (reference sequence). The chain's CDR3 is CASSFRQGRTEAFF. The CDR3 DNA follows: TGTGCCAGCAGCTTCCGACAGGGGAGAACTGAAGCTTTCTTT.

The V gene is TRBV6-1, the J gene TRBJ1-2; D might be TRBD1 (5 bases). The CDR3 spans 13 residues. Germline CDR1 and CDR2: MNHNS and SASEGT. V was clipped by 5 bases and J by 8 bases, with 15 bases between them. Here the CDR3 reads CASSRPGVWGYTF. CDR3 DNA: TGTGCCAGCAGTCGCCCGGGGGTGTGGGGCTACACCTTC.

The chain employs TRBV27 and TRBJ1-6, with no clear D. Germline lookup yields CDR1 MNHEY and CDR2 SMNVEV (reference sequence). The length of the CDR3 is 14 residues. V lost 6 bases to trimming and J lost 0 bases, with 6 bases between them. CDR3 sequence reads: CASRKSSYNSPLHF. CDR3 coding DNA: TGTGCCAGCAGAAAGAGCTCCTATAATTCACCCCTCCACTTT.

The chain uses TRBV7-9 and TRBJ1-5; D may be TRBD1 (5 bases). V gave up 5 bases and J gave up 2 bases, with 13 bases separating them. The CDR3 has 15 residues. CDR1 SEHNR and CDR2 FQNEAQ come from the germline V gene (reference sequence). The CDR3 region is CASSHSDTRNQPQHF. DNA of the CDR3: TGTGCCAGCAGCCACTCGGACACTCGCAATCAGCCCCAGCATTTT.

The rearrangement links TRBV6-5 to TRBJ2-5; unclear D gene. V gave up 0 bases and J gave up 3 bases, with 8 bases separating them. Germline V gene lookup returns CDR1 MNHEY and CDR2 SVGAGI. This CDR3 spans 14 amino acids. CDR3 DNA: TGTGCCAGCAGTTACTCTGGGCCAAAAGAGACCCAGTACTTC. This gives the protein CASSYSGPKETQYF.

The V call is TRBV20-1, the J call TRBJ1-2; 7 bases are shared with TRBD1. The CDR3 runs 11 residues. Trimming cost V 6 bases and J 7 bases; bases outside gene matches: 5. The germline V gene encodes CDR1 DFQATT and CDR2 SNEGSKA (reference sequence). The CDR3 nucleotides are TGCAGTGCGCGGACAGGTGGTGGCTACACCTTC. It codes for CSARTGGGYTF.

V usage is TRBV11-2 and J usage is TRBJ2-3, with D perhaps matching TRBD2 (5 bases). Germline values: CDR1 SGHAT, CDR2 FQNNGV. CDR3 length: 12 residues. In DNA form, the CDR3 reads TGTGCGACCGGGGAAGGCACAGATACGCAGTATTTT. Amino acids: CATGEGTDTQYF.

The V gene is TRBV2, the J gene TRBJ1-2; D is uncertain. CDR1 and CDR2 (germline): SNHLY, FYNNEI. The CDR3 totals 13 residues. V lost 3 bases, J lost 4 bases, and 9 bases lay in between. The CDR3 protein is CASSDAPSYGYTF. CDR3 nucleotides: TGTGCCAGCAGTGACGCCCCTAGCTATGGCTACACCTTC.

J is TRBJ1-2 and V is TRBV19; TRBD1 is a possible D gene (5 bases). The CDR3 loop spans 14 amino acids. Germline values: CDR1 LNHDA, CDR2 SQIVND (reference sequence). Deletions cut 4 bases from V and 0 bases from J, with 9 bases between. This CDR3 reads CASSRQGTNYGYTF. The CDR3 DNA sequence: TGTGCCAGTAGTAGGCAGGGCACTAACTATGGCTACACCTTC.

The chain carries TRBV19 and TRBJ1-6; 12 bases are a match to TRBD1. V shed 4 bases, J shed 0 bases, and the junction held 13 bases outside the gene matches. CDR3 size: 21 residues. The V gene's germline CDR1 is LNHDA and CDR2 SQIVND (reference sequence). The CDR3, as DNA: TGTGCCAGTAGTACCTGGGACAGGGGGCTTAATCAGGACTCCTATAATTCACCCCTCCACTTT. Amino acids: CASSTWDRGLNQDSYNSPLHF.

This clone was picked up one time. The chain uses TRBV11-2 and TRBJ1-2, with 8 positions matching TRBD1. This CDR3 region has 14 residues. The V gene's germline CDR1 is SGHAT and CDR2 FQNNGV. V gave up 5 bases and J gave up 6 bases; unmatched junction bases: 8. The DNA for the CDR3 is TGTGCCAGCAGCCCTCGACAGGGGCTGGATGGCTACACCTTC. This translates into CASSPRQGLDGYTF.

This chain connects TRBV2 to TRBJ2-7; tentatively, D is TRBD2 (7 bases). From germline, CDR1 is SNHLY and CDR2 FYNNEI. CDR3 size: 14 residues. The ends were cut back, 6 bases at V and 6 bases at J, with 18 bases in the middle. Here the CDR3 DNA reads TGTGCCAGCAGGTCGGGGGGCCCTCGGGGCGAGCAGTACTTC. Amino acid sequence: CASRSGGPRGEQYF.

The rearrangement uses TRBV5-4 and TRBJ2-5; maybe TRBD1 (6 bases). The CDR3 covers 13 residues. V was cut by 9 bases and J by 4 bases, with 16 bases left in between. Germline V gene sequence: CDR1 SGHNT, CDR2 YYREEE (reference sequence). The CDR3 DNA reads as TGTGCCACCCAGATGGGGGCGGGAGAGACCCAGTACTTC. It yields the protein CATQMGAGETQYF.

The V gene is TRBV10-3, the J gene TRBJ2-7; TRBD2 matches at 9 bases. V lost 4 bases to trimming and J lost 0 bases; unmatched junction nucleotides: 1. The CDR3 sequence is 14 residues long. Germline assignment: CDR1 ENHRY and CDR2 SYGVKD. In DNA, the CDR3 is TGTGCCATCAGTGGAGCGGGGGGCTCCTACGAGCAGTACTTC. It specifies CAISGAGGSYEQYF.

This chain uses TRBV5-1 with TRBJ1-2, with a possible D match to TRBD1 (6 bases). This CDR3 contains 14 residues. The germline CDR1 and CDR2 sequences are SGHRS and YFSETQ. Trimming removed 0 bases from V and 4 bases from J, with 10 bases in between. CDR3 sequence reads: CASSLAGDTYGYTF. Written as DNA, the CDR3 is TGCGCCAGCAGCTTGGCAGGGGACACCTATGGCTACACCTTC.

The genes are TRBV29-1 and TRBJ1-2; D is undetermined. Per germline, CDR1 SQVTM and CDR2 ANQGSEA. V lost 7 bases, J lost 0 bases, and 9 bases lay in between. This CDR3 has 12 residues. In DNA form, the CDR3 reads TGCAGCGCCCCAAGAGCTAACTATGGCTACACCTTC. Protein product: CSAPRANYGYTF.

This clone was recorded once. The chain links TRBV7-2 to TRBJ2-5; 8 bases are a match to TRBD2. The CDR3 runs to 16 residues. The germline V gene encodes CDR1 SGHTA and CDR2 FQGNSA. After removal of 2 bases from V and 7 bases from J, the junction contained 12 bases not matched to a gene. The CDR3 DNA reads as TGTGCCAGCAGCTTACGGCGGGGGGCCCCCCCCATGACCCAGTACTTC. Translation: CASSLRRGAPPMTQYF.

The genes are TRBV7-6 and TRBJ2-1, with TRBD1 matching 7 bases. CDR3 length: 15 residues. V trimming: 5 bases; J trimming: 8 bases; junction bases outside the gene matches: 12. Germline lookup yields CDR1 SGHVS and CDR2 FNYEAQ. The CDR3 protein is CASSPTDRPGDEQFF. CDR3 nucleotides: TGTGCCAGCAGCCCGACGGACAGGCCAGGAGATGAGCAGTTCTTC.

The rearrangement links TRBV7-8 to TRBJ2-5; 8 bases are a match to TRBD1. The last part of the DNA fits TRBJ2-7 better; the J call may be wrong. Germline-derived CDR1 and CDR2 are SGHVS and FQNEAQ. The CDR3 sequence is 16 residues long. The CDR3 DNA reads TGTGCCAGCAGCCATCGGAGACAGGGGACACCCTACGAGCAGTACTTC. It encodes CASSHRRQGTPYEQYF.

The chain uses TRBV7-6 and TRBJ1-5; no firm D call. This CDR3 region has 17 residues. Looked up from germline, CDR1 is SGHVS and CDR2 is FNYEAQ. V dropped 4 bases and J dropped 8 bases, with 24 bases sitting between them. The CDR3: CASSSPLGSSFEKPQHF. The CDR3 DNA sequence: TGTGCCAGCAGCTCCCCCCTAGGCAGTAGTTTTGAGAAGCCCCAGCATTTT. The whole variable domain, remainder taken from reference TRBV7-6 and TRBJ1-5, is GAGVSQSPRYKVTKRGQDVALRCDPISGHVSLYWYRQALGQGPEFLTYFNYEAQQDKSGLPNDRFSAERPEGSISTLTIQRTEQRDSAMYRCASSSPLGSSFEKPQHFGDGTRLSIL.

The DNA for the CDR3 is TGTGCCAGCAGTTTGGGCGGGATGGTGGCTGGAAGAGAAGCTTTCTTT. It translates to CASSLGGMVAGREAFF. The chain has TRBV28 and TRBJ1-1; D unresolved. The CDR3 totals 16 residues. Germline V gives CDR1 MDHEN, CDR2 SYDVKM. Between the trimmed V and J ends, which lost 3 bases and 8 bases, there was a span of 22 bases.

CDR3 protein: CASSLGGLNTGELFF. As DNA, the CDR3 is TGTGCCAGCAGCTTAGGGGGGCTAAACACCGGGGAGCTGTTTTTT. The rearrangement joins TRBV7-8 to TRBJ2-2; TRBD1 is a possible D gene (6 bases). V was clipped by 1 base and J by 2 bases, with 8 bases between them. This CDR3 is 15 amino acids long. CDR1 is SGHVS and CDR2 is FQNEAQ in the germline V gene.

This clone was recorded a few times. The CDR3 reads CASSPRRLEVNEQFF. The CDR3 DNA sequence: TGTGCCAGCAGTCCCCGTCGACTAGAAGTCAATGAGCAGTTCTTC. This sequence joins TRBV6-5 and TRBJ2-1; D is perhaps TRBD2 (6 bases). Germline loops: CDR1 MNHEY, CDR2 SVGAGI. The germline V and J ends were trimmed by 5 bases and 6 bases, with 17 bases remaining between them. This CDR3 comprises 15 residues.

V usage is TRBV2 and J usage is TRBJ1-5; D gene ambiguous. CDR1 and CDR2 (germline): SNHLY, FYNNEI. Trimming left V 8 bases short and J 2 bases short, with 7 bases between. This CDR3 is built from 12 residues. The chain's CDR3 is CASRLGNQPQHF. CDR3 DNA sequence: TGTGCCAGCCGGTTGGGCAATCAGCCCCAGCATTTT.

The chain has TRBV5-4 and TRBJ1-2, with TRBD1 identical over 7 bases. Germline assignment: CDR1 SGHNT and CDR2 YYREEE (reference sequence). With V trimmed by 0 bases and J by 3 bases, 2 bases remained unmatched. The CDR3 runs to 14 residues. The CDR3: CASSLVQGDYGYTF. The DNA of the CDR3 is TGTGCCAGCAGCTTGGTTCAGGGGGACTATGGCTACACCTTC.

The chain links TRBV5-1 to TRBJ2-3, with 10 nucleotides matching TRBD2. CDR1 and CDR2 (germline): SGHRS, YFSETQ. Trimming at V came to 5 bases and at J to 0 bases, leaving 6 bases not matched to a gene. The CDR3 sequence is 16 residues long. The CDR3 region has the DNA TGCGCCAGCAGGCGGACTAGCGGCTATAGCACAGATACGCAGTATTTT. It translates to CASRRTSGYSTDTQYF.

The chain couples TRBV18 to TRBJ1-6, with D maybe TRBD1 (6 bases). The CDR3 length is 16 residues. The germline gives CDR1 KGHSH, CDR2 LQKENI. Trimming removed 4 bases from V and 0 bases from J, with 10 bases in between. The chain's CDR3 is CASSRSGDSYNSPLHF. CDR3 coding DNA: TGTGCCAGCTCACGGTCAGGGGACTCCTATAATTCACCCCTCCACTTT.

The chain is built from TRBV9 and TRBJ2-2; tentative D call: TRBD2 (7 bases). The CDR3 has 15 residues. Germline V gene lookup returns CDR1 SGDLS and CDR2 YYNGEE. V was pared by 0 bases and J by 3 bases, with 9 bases between. In DNA form, the CDR3 reads TGTGCCAGCAGCGTAGGGGAGGGGGACACCGGGGAGCTGTTTTTT. Residues: CASSVGEGDTGELFF.

The rearrangement joins TRBV5-1 to TRBJ2-2, with D unresolved. This CDR3 region has 15 residues. Germline V gene sequence: CDR1 SGHRS, CDR2 YFSETQ. V was trimmed by 1 base and J by 1 base, leaving 8 bases between them. CDR3 loop: CASSLTRQNTGELFF. The CDR3 nucleotides are TGCGCCAGCAGCTTGACGAGACAGAACACCGGGGAGCTGTTTTTT.